The subject of this entry is one T cell receptor (beta chain). Its antigen is still unknown. This CDR3 region has 13 residues. Germline V gene sequence: CDR1 GTSNPN, CDR2 SVGIG (reference sequence). V lost 0 bases and J lost 4; bases outside the gene matches: 2. Sorting isolated naive CD4 T cells lacking CD45RO and expressing CD62L. This entry belongs to a study of human versus mouse CDR3 diversity and MHC coevolution. Clones were sequenced by immunoSEQ multiplex PCR, and TCRdb holds only the in-frame ones, with some missing. The sample carries more than 60,000 clones, around 90% recorded once. The study, taken as a whole, reports: In humans, T-cell selection involved more than five MHC II alleles. Human CDR3s averaged more deletions and insertions than mouse CDR3s. iCHAO1 estimated the human TCR beta repertoire at about 1.6 million clonotypes.

The source is a person aged 25 to 75 in good health. Sequencing was performed on naive CD4+ T cells from blood. Documented subset: CD45RO-negative CD62L-positive naive CD4 T cells. The chain uses TRBV30 and TRBJ1-2; 7 bases match TRBD1. Here the CDR3 DNA reads TGTGCCTGGAGTGTAAACAGGGGCTATGGCTACACCTTC. Its translation is CAWSVNRGYGYTF.